This T cell receptor beta chain was captured by sequencing in a study of T cells in Graves' hyperthyroidism and ophthalmopathy. In this sample, this clonotype turned up many times. Its antigen is as yet unknown. This CDR3 has 12 residues. From germline, CDR1 is GTSNPN and CDR2 SVGIG (reference sequence). V was clipped by 4 bases and J by 5 bases, with 12 bases between them. Findings of the study overall: Ophthalmopathy and stable hyperthyroidism were separated by a 13 V-J model.

Amplification of TCR beta CDR3 regions was performed using RNA transcripts as template. An initial round of RT-PCR targeting the TCR CDR3 relied on the HTBI primer set. TCRdb recomputed calls from the multiplex PCR reads with MiXCR, one row per CDR3 protein. The sample lists 300,000 to 450,000 distinct CDR3 sequences, roughly 20% occurring once. The TCR comes from a woman between 40 and 50 years old with Graves' ophthalmopathy. The chain combines TRBV30 with TRBJ2-7; D gene ambiguous. Sequencing was done on a sample of blood. As DNA, the CDR3 is TGTGCCTGGATGCACCAGATCGACGAGCAGTACTTC. It codes for CAWMHQIDEQYF.